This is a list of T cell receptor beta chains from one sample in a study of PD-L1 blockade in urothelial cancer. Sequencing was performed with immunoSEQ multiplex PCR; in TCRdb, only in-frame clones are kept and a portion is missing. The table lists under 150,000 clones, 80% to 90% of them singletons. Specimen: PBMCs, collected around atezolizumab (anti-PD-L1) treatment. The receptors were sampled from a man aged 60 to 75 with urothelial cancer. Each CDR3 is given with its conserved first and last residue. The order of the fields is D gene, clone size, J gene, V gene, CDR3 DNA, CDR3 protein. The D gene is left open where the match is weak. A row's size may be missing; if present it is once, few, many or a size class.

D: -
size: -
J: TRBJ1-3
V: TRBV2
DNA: TGTGCCAGCAGTGGGCTGGACAGCCCCTTCTCTGGAAACACCATATATTTT
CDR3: CASSGLDSPFSGNTIYF

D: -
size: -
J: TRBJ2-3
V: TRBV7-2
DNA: TGTGCCAGCAGCGGGGGACTCCTCACAGATACGCAGTATTTT
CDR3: CASSGGLLTDTQYF

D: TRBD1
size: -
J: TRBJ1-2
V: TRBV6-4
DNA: TGTGCCAGCAGTGACAATAGGGCAGGGGGAAACCATGGCTACACCTTC
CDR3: CASSDNRAGGNHGYTF

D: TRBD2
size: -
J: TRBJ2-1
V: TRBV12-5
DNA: TGTGCTAGTGGCTCTCCGGGACTAGCGTGGACCTACAATGAGCAGTTCTTC
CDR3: CASGSPGLAWTYNEQFF

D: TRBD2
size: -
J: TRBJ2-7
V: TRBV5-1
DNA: TGCGCCAGCAGCTTGGCCGTGGTAGCGGGAGGTTTCGACGAGCAGTACTTC
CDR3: CASSLAVVAGGFDEQYF

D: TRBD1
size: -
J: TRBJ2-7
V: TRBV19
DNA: TGTGCCAGTAGTATCAGACAGGGTGGTTACGAGCAGTACTTC
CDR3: CASSIRQGGYEQYF

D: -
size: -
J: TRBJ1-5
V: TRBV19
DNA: TGTGCCAGTAGGGACAGCAGTCTCGGTCAGCCCCAGCATTTT
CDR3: CASRDSSLGQPQHF

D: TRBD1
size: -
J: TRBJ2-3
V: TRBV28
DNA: TGTGCCAGCAGTCTCAGACGCCAGGGGGCGGGAGATACGCAGTATTTT
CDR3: CASSLRRQGAGDTQYF

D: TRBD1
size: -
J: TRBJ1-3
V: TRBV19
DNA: TGTGCCAGTAGCCCCCAGGGGACAGGGGGCAGCTCTGGAAACACCATATATTTT
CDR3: CASSPQGTGGSSGNTIYF

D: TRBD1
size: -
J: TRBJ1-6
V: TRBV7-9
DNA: TGTGCCAGCAGCTTCTTCGACAGGGTGACTTCACCCCTCCACTTT
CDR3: CASSFFDRVTSPLHF

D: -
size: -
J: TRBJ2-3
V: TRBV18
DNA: TGTGCCAGCTCAAGGACAGTCAACACAGATACGCAGTATTTT
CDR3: CASSRTVNTDTQYF

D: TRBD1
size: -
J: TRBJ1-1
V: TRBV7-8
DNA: TGTGCCAGCAGGGGACAGGGAGGTAACACTGAAGCTTTCTTT
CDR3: CASRGQGGNTEAFF

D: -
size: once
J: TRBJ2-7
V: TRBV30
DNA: TGTGCCTGGGGGGCTCGAACCTACGAGCAGTACTTC
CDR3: CAWGARTYEQYF